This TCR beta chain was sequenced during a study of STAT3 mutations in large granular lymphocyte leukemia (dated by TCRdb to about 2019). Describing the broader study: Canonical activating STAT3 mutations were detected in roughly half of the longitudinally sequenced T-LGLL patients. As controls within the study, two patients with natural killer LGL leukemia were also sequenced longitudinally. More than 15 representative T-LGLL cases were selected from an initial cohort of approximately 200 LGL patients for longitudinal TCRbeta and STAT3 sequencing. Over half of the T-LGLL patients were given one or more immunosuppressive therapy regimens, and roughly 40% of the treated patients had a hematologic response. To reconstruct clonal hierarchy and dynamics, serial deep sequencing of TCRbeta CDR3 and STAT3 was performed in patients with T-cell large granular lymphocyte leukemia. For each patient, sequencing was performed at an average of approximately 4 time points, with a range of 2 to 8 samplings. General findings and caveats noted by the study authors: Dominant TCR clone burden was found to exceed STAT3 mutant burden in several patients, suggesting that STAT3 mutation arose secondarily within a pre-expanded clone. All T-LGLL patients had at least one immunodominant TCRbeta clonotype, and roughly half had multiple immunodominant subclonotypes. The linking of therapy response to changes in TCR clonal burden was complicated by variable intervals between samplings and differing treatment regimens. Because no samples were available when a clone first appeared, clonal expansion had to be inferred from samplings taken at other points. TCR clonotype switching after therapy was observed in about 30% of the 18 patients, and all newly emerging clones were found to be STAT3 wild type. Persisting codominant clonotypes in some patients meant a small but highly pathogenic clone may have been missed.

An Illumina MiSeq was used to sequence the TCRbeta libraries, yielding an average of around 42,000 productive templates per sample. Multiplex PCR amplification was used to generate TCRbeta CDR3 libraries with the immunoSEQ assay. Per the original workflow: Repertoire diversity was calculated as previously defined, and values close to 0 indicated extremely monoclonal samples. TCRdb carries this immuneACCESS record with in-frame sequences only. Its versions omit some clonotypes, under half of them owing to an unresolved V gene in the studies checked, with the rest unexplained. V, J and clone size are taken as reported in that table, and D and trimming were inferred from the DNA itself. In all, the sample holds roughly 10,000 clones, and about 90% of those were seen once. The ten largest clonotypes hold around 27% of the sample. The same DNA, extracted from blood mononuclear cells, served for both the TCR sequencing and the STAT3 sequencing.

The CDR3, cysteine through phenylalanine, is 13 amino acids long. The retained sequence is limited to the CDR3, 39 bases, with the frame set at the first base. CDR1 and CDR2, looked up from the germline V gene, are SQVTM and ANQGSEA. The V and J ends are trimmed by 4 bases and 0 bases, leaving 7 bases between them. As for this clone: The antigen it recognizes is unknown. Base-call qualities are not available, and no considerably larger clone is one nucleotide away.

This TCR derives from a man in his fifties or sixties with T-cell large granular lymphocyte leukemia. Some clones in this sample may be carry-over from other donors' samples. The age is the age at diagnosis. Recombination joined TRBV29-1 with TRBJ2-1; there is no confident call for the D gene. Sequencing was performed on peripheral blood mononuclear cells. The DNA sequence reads TGCAGCGTTGGACGGGCCTCCTACAATGAGCAGTTCTTC. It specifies CSVGRASYNEQFF.